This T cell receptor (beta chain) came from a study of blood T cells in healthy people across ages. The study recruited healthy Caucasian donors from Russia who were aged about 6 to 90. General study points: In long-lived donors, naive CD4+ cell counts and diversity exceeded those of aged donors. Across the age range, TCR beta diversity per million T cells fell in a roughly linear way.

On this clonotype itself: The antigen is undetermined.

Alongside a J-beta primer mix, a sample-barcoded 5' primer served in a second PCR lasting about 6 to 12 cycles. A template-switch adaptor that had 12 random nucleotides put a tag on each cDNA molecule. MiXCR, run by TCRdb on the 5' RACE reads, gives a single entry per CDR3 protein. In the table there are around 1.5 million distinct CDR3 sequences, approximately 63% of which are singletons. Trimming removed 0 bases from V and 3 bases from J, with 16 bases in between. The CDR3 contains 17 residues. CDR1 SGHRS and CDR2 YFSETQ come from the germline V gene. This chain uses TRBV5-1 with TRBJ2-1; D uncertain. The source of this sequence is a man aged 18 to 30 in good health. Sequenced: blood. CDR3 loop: CASSLGVGSDDYNEQFF. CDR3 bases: TGCGCCAGCAGCTTGGGGGTCGGCAGCGACGACTACAATGAGCAGTTCTTC.